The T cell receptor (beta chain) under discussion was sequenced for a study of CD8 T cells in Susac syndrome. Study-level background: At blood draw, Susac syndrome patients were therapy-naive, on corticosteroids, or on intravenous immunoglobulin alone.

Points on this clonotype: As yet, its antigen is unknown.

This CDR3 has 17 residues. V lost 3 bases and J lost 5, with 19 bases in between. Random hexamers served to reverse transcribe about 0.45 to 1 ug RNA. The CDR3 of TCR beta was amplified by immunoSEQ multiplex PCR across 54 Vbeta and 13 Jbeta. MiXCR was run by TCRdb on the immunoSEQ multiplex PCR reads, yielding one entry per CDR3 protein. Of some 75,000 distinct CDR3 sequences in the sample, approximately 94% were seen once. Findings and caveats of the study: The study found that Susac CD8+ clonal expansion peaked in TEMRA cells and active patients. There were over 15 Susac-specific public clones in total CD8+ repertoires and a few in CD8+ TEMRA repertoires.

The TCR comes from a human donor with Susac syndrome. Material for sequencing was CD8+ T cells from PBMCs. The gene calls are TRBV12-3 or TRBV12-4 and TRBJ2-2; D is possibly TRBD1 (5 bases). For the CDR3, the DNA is TGTGCCAGCAGTTTTCCATGGGGCCAGCCGCGGACCGGGGAGCTGTTTTTT. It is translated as CASSFPWGQPRTGELFF.